These 28 T cell receptor beta chains share one sample of origin, sequenced in a study of T cell changes during pregnancy in multiple sclerosis. The assay was immunoSEQ multiplex PCR, and TCRdb's table has in-frame clones only and misses some. The sample has about 62,000 clones, about 90% seen once. The input for sequencing was peripheral blood, taken in the second trimester of pregnancy. These receptors came from a female donor in good health, enrolled as a control in a pregnancy study.

V is TRBV2 and J is TRBJ2-6, with D maybe TRBD2 (7 bases). V gave up 6 bases and J gave up 0 bases, with 12 bases separating them. This CDR3 comprises 16 residues. Germline CDR1 reads SNHLY; CDR2 reads FYNNEI. The CDR3 sequence is CASSRGGGSGANVLTF. The CDR3 DNA is TGTGCCAGCAGCCGGGGAGGGGGCTCTGGGGCCAACGTCCTGACTTTC.

Judged by abundance, this clone is medium-sized. CDR3 protein: CASSGGAEGIQYF. CDR3 nucleotides: TGTGCCAGCAGTGGAGGGGCGGAGGGCATTCAGTACTTC. V is TRBV6-1 and J is TRBJ2-4, with D perhaps TRBD2 (6 bases). Looked up from germline, CDR1 is MNHNS and CDR2 is SASEGT. This CDR3 has 13 amino acids. The V end was cut by 4 bases, the J end by 9 bases, with 13 bases between.

This clone appeared once. The chain is built from TRBV19 and TRBJ2-3, with 7 bases aligning to TRBD1. V lost 8 bases and J lost 4; bases outside the gene matches: 3. Germline CDR1 and CDR2: LNHDA and SQIVND (reference sequence). This CDR3 has 12 residues. CDR3 sequence (DNA): TGTGCCAGTGGACAGGAGGCAGATACGCAGTATTTT. Translating gives CASGQEADTQYF.

The rearrangement links TRBV29-1 to TRBJ1-1, with TRBD1 matching 9 bases. Germline assignment: CDR1 SQVTM and CDR2 ANQGSEA. The CDR3 has 12 amino acids. V shed 4 bases and J 6 bases; nucleotides not matched to a gene: 3. The CDR3 is CSVGDRAPEAFF. Written as DNA, the CDR3 is TGCAGCGTTGGGGACAGGGCCCCTGAAGCTTTCTTT. The complete variable domain, with remaining parts taken from reference TRBV29-1 and TRBJ1-1, reads SAVISQKPSRDICQRGTSLTIQCQVDSQVTMMFWYRQQPGQSLTLIATANQGSEATYESGFVIDKFPISRPNLTFSTLTVSNMSPEDSSIYLCSVGDRAPEAFFGQGTRLTVV.

The J gene is TRBJ1-3, the V gene TRBV28; 10 bases align to TRBD1. Germline CDR1 MDHEN, CDR2 SYDVKM. Trimming took 2 bases from V and 0 from J; bases not matched to a gene: 7. The CDR3 covers 18 residues. The CDR3 reads CASSLATGGFSSGNTIYF. CDR3 bases: TGTGCCAGCAGTTTAGCGACAGGGGGCTTTTCCTCTGGAAACACCATATATTTT.

This clone was seen a single time. This chain joins TRBV20-1 and TRBJ2-7; D is unresolved. The germline CDR1 and CDR2 sequences are DFQATT and SNEGSKA (reference sequence). The CDR3 is 11 residues long. V shed 4 bases and J shed 11 bases, with 15 bases lying between them. The DNA for the CDR3 is TGCAGTGCTACCGGAGACGTTCGGGAGTACTTC. Its translation is CSATGDVREYF.

The chain joins TRBV13 to TRBJ2-1; 9 bases are shared with TRBD2. The CDR3 covers 15 residues. Trimming at V came to 8 bases and at J to 6 bases, leaving 11 bases not matched to a gene. CDR1 PRHDT and CDR2 FYEKMQ come from the germline V gene (reference sequence). The CDR3 coding sequence is TGTGCCAGCTTACCCTTACCTAGCGGGGTCAATGAGCAGTTCTTC. Protein: CASLPLPSGVNEQFF.

This clone came up many times. The J gene is TRBJ1-5, the V gene TRBV6-1; D unclear. This CDR3 has 14 amino acids. Trimming removed 7 bases from V and 2 bases from J, with 12 bases in between. Germline loops: CDR1 MNHNS, CDR2 SASEGT. DNA for the CDR3: TGTGCCAGCAATGACGGAGGCGGCAATCAGCCCCAGCATTTT. It translates to CASNDGGGNQPQHF.

The V and J genes are TRBV18 and TRBJ1-3, with D uncertain. CDR1 and CDR2 from the germline V gene are KGHSH and LQKENI. Deletions cut 3 bases from V and 0 bases from J, with 21 bases between. The CDR3 has 19 residues. In nucleotides, the CDR3 is TGTGCCAGCTCACCGTCCGGGATCGCCTCAACCTCCTCTGGAAACACCATATATTTT. Residues: CASSPSGIASTSSGNTIYF.

The chain couples TRBV30 to TRBJ2-7; no clear D. The length of the CDR3 is 15 residues. The germline V and J ends were trimmed by 0 bases and 1 base, with 13 bases remaining between them. Germline V gives CDR1 GTSNPN, CDR2 SVGIG (reference sequence). CDR3 region: CAWSVTGLGSYEQYF. DNA for the CDR3: TGTGCCTGGAGTGTAACGGGTTTAGGTTCCTACGAGCAGTACTTC.

The V gene is TRBV6-1, the J gene TRBJ2-7; 10 nucleotides align to TRBD1. Per germline, CDR1 MNHNS and CDR2 SASEGT. There are 13 residues in the CDR3. Trimming took 7 bases from V and 3 from J; bases not matched to a gene: 3. The CDR3 nucleotides read TGTGCCAGCATCCGGGACAGGGGCTACGAGCAGTACTTC. Protein product: CASIRDRGYEQYF.

This clone occurred once. The chain is built from TRBV5-6 and TRBJ2-5; D unresolved. In germline, CDR1 is SGHDT, CDR2 YYEEEE. V dropped 2 bases and J dropped 5 bases, with 13 bases sitting between them. This CDR3 spans 14 amino acids. DNA of the CDR3: TGTGCCAGCAGCTTCTCCGCGCCCCCCGAGACCCAGTACTTC. This gives the protein CASSFSAPPETQYF.

The V gene is TRBV5-1, the J gene TRBJ2-1; TRBD1 might be the D (6 bases). The germline V gene encodes CDR1 SGHRS and CDR2 YFSETQ. This CDR3 is built from 15 residues. The ends were cut back, 0 bases at V and 3 bases at J, with 10 bases in the middle. The CDR3 sequence: CASSLAPQGYNEQFF. In DNA form, the CDR3 reads TGCGCCAGCAGCTTGGCCCCACAGGGCTACAATGAGCAGTTCTTC.

This clone was seen just once. This chain joins TRBV30 and TRBJ2-3; D uncertain. CDR1 is GTSNPN, CDR2 SVGIG, per germline (reference sequence). The CDR3 spans 14 residues. V was trimmed by 2 bases and J by 0 bases, leaving 9 bases between them. CDR3: CAWSRTSSTDTQYF. In nucleotides, the CDR3 is TGTGCCTGGAGTCGCACATCTAGCACAGATACGCAGTATTTT.

The V gene is TRBV18, the J gene TRBJ2-7; TRBD1 is a possible D gene (5 bases). V lost 5 bases and J 2 bases, leaving 13 bases between the germline ends. This CDR3 spans 14 amino acids. Germline CDR1 is KGHSH and CDR2 is LQKENI. The DNA for the CDR3 is TGTGCCAGCTCAACGACCCAGGGCCCCTACGAGCAGTACTTC. Translating gives CASSTTQGPYEQYF.

J is TRBJ1-5 and V is TRBV7-8; D uncertain. From germline, CDR1 is SGHVS and CDR2 FQNEAQ. The CDR3 totals 13 residues. V lost 6 bases, J lost 6 bases, and 12 bases lay in between. CDR3 amino acids: CASSPLQAQPQHF. CDR3 DNA: TGTGCCAGCAGTCCCCTCCAAGCTCAGCCCCAGCATTTT.

This chain uses TRBV9 with TRBJ1-2; tentative D call: TRBD1 (6 bases). The CDR3 has 14 amino acids. Trimming removed 0 bases from V and 3 bases from J, with 9 bases in between. CDR1 is SGDLS and CDR2 is YYNGEE in the germline V gene. The CDR3 coding sequence is TGTGCCAGCAGCGTAGACCGACAGGACTATGGCTACACCTTC. Residues: CASSVDRQDYGYTF.

The V gene is TRBV7-8, the J gene TRBJ1-3; weak D call: TRBD1 (6 bases). Trimming shortened V by 4 bases and J by 0 bases, and 10 bases separated the two germline ends. The CDR3 runs 15 residues. Germline lookup yields CDR1 SGHVS and CDR2 FQNEAQ. The chain's CDR3 is CASSSDSRSGNTIYF. The CDR3 bases are TGTGCCAGCAGCTCGGACAGCCGCTCTGGAAACACCATATATTTT.

This sequence joins TRBV6-1 and TRBJ2-3; 7 nucleotides match TRBD1. The CDR3 runs 13 residues. CDR1 is MNHNS and CDR2 is SASEGT in the germline V gene. The CDR3 reads CATRGRGTDTQYF. CDR3 DNA: TGTGCAACAAGGGGGCGAGGCACAGATACGCAGTATTTT.

This clone was observed a single time. The rearrangement uses TRBV11-2 and TRBJ2-3, with TRBD2 matching over 10 bases. Germline CDR1 is SGHAT and CDR2 is FQNNGV. This CDR3 spans 17 amino acids. With 1 base clipped from V and 6 bases from J, the junction kept 10 bases outside the gene matches. CDR3 nucleotide sequence: TGTGCCAGCAGCTTAGGGGGGCTAGCGGGAGTGAAGGATACGCAGTATTTT. Its translation is CASSLGGLAGVKDTQYF.

The chain recombines TRBV4-3 with TRBJ1-6; weak D call: TRBD1 (5 bases). The CDR3 extends over 16 amino acids. Germline CDR1 LGHNA, CDR2 YSLEER. The germline V and J ends were trimmed by 0 bases and 6 bases, with 12 bases remaining between them. The CDR3 protein is CASSQEPGRVNSPLHF. In DNA, the CDR3 is TGCGCCAGCAGCCAAGAACCCGGCAGGGTTAATTCACCCCTCCACTTT.

This chain uses TRBV5-4 with TRBJ2-7; TRBD2 matches at 16 bases. Looked up from germline, CDR1 is SGHNT and CDR2 is YYREEE (reference sequence). Losses at the gene ends were 4 bases for V and 6 bases for J; bases not matched to a gene: 7. The CDR3 has 16 residues. In DNA, the CDR3 is TGTGCCAGCAGCCCCGGGACTAGCGGGGGGGCTGGCGAGCAGTACTTC. It specifies CASSPGTSGGAGEQYF.

This chain connects TRBV7-2 to TRBJ2-3; 8 bases line up with TRBD1. CDR3 length: 13 residues. V shed 5 bases, J shed 11 bases, and the junction held 9 bases outside the gene matches. From germline, CDR1 is SGHTA and CDR2 FQGNSA. Here the CDR3 DNA reads TGTGCCAGCAGCCGCGGCGACAGGGGTATGCAGTATTTT. Its protein product is CASSRGDRGMQYF.

CDR3 amino acids: CASSILWGGAYNEQFF. The CDR3 DNA reads TGTGCCAGTAGTATATTGTGGGGGGGGGCTTACAATGAGCAGTTCTTC. The chain is built from TRBV19 and TRBJ2-1; possible D gene TRBD2, 7 bases. Trimming shortened V by 2 bases and J by 4 bases, and 15 bases separated the two germline ends. The germline V gene has CDR1 LNHDA and CDR2 SQIVND (reference sequence). The CDR3 consists of 16 residues. Using reference TRBV19 and TRBJ2-1 for the parts outside the CDR3, the full variable domain is DGGITQSPKYLFRKEGQNVTLSCEQNLNHDAMYWYRQDPGQGLRLIYYSQIVNDFQKGDIAEGYSVSREKKESFPLTVTSAQKNPTAFYLCASSILWGGAYNEQFFGPGTRLTVL.

This sequence joins TRBV14 and TRBJ1-1; D is undetermined. The CDR3 consists of 13 residues. Germline V gives CDR1 SGHDN, CDR2 FVKESK. V was trimmed by 1 base and J by 0 bases, leaving 3 bases between them. CDR3 DNA sequence: TGTGCCAGCAGCCAAGTCTTGAACACTGAAGCTTTCTTT. Translated: CASSQVLNTEAFF.

Written as DNA, the CDR3 is TGTGCCATCAGTGAGGGGAGACAGGCCTACGAGCAGTACTTC. It codes for CAISEGRQAYEQYF. The V and J genes are TRBV10-3 and TRBJ2-7, with D maybe TRBD1 (6 bases). V lost 2 bases to trimming and J lost 2 bases, with 10 bases between them. CDR1 and CDR2 from the germline V gene are ENHRY and SYGVKD. The CDR3 is 14 amino acids.

This sequence joins TRBV4-2 and TRBJ2-3, with no clear D. In germline, CDR1 is LGHNA, CDR2 YNFKEQ. Between the trimmed V and J ends, which lost 0 bases and 2 bases, there was a span of 3 bases. This CDR3 is built from 13 residues. The CDR3: CASSQEATDTQYF. The CDR3 nucleotides are TGTGCCAGCAGCCAAGAGGCCACAGATACGCAGTATTTT.

The V call is TRBV5-1, the J call TRBJ2-5, with a tentative D call TRBD2 (5 bases). Germline lookup yields CDR1 SGHRS and CDR2 YFSETQ. This CDR3 region has 14 residues. V dropped 0 bases and J dropped 3 bases, with 9 bases sitting between them. The DNA of the CDR3 is TGCGCCAGCAGCTTGGAGCGGAACAAAGAGACCCAGTACTTC. It translates to CASSLERNKETQYF.